This TCR beta chain is drawn from a study of T-cell memory formation after mild COVID-19. Study-wide context: Most TCR clusters belonged to a single donor. Study-wide results and limits: Day 15 to 85 contracting clones showed balanced CD4/CD8; day 15 to 37 expanders favored CD4+.

MiXCR, run by TCRdb on the 5' RACE reads, gives a single entry per CDR3 protein. The sample includes fewer than 150,000 distinct CDR3 sequences, approximately 17% of them seen just once. This clonotype has more than one count but fewer than ten. Its antigen is as yet unknown. This TCR was sampled from a man younger than 35 who had mild COVID-19 (a few samples of this study predate the infection). Cell type and time point are not known. Sample: PBMCs or a T cell subset sorted from them (not recorded which).

CDR3 sequence: CSASQGLGANVLTF. For the CDR3, the DNA is TGCAGTGCCTCACAGGGATTAGGGGCCAACGTCCTGACTTTC. The V call is TRBV20-1, the J call TRBJ2-6, with D perhaps TRBD1 (6 bases). Germline assignment: CDR1 DFQATT and CDR2 SNEGSKA (reference sequence). The CDR3 contains 14 residues. Trimming pared 6 bases from V and 4 bases from J, leaving 13 bases between.